This TCR beta chain appears in the sequencing data of a study of blood T cell repertoires in COVID-19. Study context: Italy, Spain and the United States were the sources of the convalescent and acute COVID-19 samples.

This clone has only a few counts. Original methodology: The assay estimated nucleated cells by amplifying reference gene primers. Assay: immunoSEQ multiplex PCR; the TCRdb copy retains only in-frame clones and omits some. V, J and clone size reflect that table, while D and trimming were determined from the DNA. There are approximately 80,000 clones in the sample; less than 90% occur only once, and 9.1% lies in the top ten. The V and J ends lost 0 bases and 7 bases, in that order; junction bases with no gene match: 21. Germline CDR1 reads SGHKS; CDR2 reads YYEKEE (reference sequence). The CDR3 contains 20 residues.

The sample was peripheral blood. This TCR came from a human donor in a cohort sampled during active COVID-19. The V call is TRBV5-5, the J call TRBJ1-5; 8 bases fit TRBD1. The CDR3 protein is CASSLAVVDRVFLVEQPQHF. The CDR3 coding sequence is TGTGCCAGCAGCTTGGCTGTCGTGGACAGGGTTTTTTTAGTCGAACAGCCCCAGCATTTT.